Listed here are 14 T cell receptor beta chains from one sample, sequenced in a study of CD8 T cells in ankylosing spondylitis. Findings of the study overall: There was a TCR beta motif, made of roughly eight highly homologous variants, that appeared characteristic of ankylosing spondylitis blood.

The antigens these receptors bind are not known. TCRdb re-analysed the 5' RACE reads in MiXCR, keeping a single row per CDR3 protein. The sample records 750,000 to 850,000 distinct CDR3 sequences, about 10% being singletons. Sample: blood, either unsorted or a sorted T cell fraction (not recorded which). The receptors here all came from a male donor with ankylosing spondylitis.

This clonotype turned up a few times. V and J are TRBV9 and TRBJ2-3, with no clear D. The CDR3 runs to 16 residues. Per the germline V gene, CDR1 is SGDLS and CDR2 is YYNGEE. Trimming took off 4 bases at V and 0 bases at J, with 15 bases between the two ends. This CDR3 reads CASSPRGQTSTDTQYF. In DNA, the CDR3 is TGTGCCAGCAGCCCTCGTGGGCAGACTAGCACAGATACGCAGTATTTT.

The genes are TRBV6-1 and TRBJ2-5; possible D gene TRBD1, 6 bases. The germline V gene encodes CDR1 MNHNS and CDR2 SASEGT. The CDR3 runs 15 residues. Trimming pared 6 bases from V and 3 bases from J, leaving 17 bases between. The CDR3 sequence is CASSPRSGVEETQYF. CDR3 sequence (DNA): TGTGCCAGCAGCCCGCGTTCAGGGGTAGAAGAGACCCAGTACTTC.

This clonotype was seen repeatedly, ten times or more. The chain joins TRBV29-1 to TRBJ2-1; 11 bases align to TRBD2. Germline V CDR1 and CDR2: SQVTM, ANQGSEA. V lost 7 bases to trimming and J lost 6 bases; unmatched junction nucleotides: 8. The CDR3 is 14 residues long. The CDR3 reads CSASGLAGGNEQFF. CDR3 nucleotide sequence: TGCAGCGCCTCGGGGCTAGCGGGAGGCAATGAGCAGTTCTTC.

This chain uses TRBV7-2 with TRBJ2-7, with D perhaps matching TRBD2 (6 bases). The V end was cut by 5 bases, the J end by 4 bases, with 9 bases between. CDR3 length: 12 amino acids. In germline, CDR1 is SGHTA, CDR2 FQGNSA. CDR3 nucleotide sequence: TGTGCCAGCAGCCCAGCGGGTTACGAGCAGTACTTC. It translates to CASSPAGYEQYF.

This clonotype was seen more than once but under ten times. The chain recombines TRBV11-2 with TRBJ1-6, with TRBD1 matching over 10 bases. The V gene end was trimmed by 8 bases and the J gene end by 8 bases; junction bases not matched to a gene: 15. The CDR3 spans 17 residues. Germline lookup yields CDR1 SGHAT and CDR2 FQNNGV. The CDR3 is CASRYPPPGQGDSPLHF. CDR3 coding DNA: TGTGCCAGCCGATATCCCCCCCCCGGACAGGGGGATTCACCCCTCCACTTT.

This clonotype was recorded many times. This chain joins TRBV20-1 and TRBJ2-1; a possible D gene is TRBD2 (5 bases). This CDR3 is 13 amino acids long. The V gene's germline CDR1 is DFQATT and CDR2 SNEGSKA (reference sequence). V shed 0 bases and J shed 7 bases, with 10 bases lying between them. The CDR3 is CSARDHPGNEQFF. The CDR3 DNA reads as TGCAGTGCTAGAGATCATCCGGGGAATGAGCAGTTCTTC.

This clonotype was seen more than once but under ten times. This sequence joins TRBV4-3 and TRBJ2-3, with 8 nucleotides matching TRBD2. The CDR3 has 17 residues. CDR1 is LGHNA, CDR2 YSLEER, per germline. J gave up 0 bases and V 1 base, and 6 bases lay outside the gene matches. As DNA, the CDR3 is TGCGCCAGCAGCCAAGGGCTTAGCGGGGATAGCACAGATACGCAGTATTTT. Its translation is CASSQGLSGDSTDTQYF.

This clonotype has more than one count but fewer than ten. In DNA, the CDR3 is TGTGCCAGCAGCCGGACAGGGGTGGCGAACACCGGGGAGCTGTTTTTT. This sequence encodes CASSRTGVANTGELFF. The J gene is TRBJ2-2, the V gene TRBV5-5, with 9 nucleotides matching TRBD1. Trimming took 4 bases from V and 0 from J; bases not matched to a gene: 4. CDR3 size: 16 residues. CDR1 SGHKS and CDR2 YYEKEE come from the germline V gene (reference sequence). The variable domain in full, completed from reference TRBV5-5 and TRBJ2-2, reads DAGVTQSPTHLIKTRGQQVTLRCSPISGHKSVSWYQQVLGQGPQFIFQYYEKEERGRGNFPDRFSARQFPNYSSELNVNALLLGDSALYLCASSRTGVANTGELFFGEGSRLTVL.

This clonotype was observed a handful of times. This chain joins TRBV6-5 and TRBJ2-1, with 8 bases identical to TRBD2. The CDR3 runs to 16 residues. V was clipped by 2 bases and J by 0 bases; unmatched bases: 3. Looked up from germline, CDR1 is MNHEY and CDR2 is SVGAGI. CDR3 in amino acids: CASSYVSGSSYNEQFF. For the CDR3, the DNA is TGTGCCAGCAGTTACGTCAGCGGGAGCTCCTACAATGAGCAGTTCTTC.

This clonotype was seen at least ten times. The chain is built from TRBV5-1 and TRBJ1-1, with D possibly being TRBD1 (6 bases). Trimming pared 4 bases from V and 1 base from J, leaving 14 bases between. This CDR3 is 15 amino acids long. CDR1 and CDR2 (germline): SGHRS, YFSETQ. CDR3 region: CASSATGFENTEAFF. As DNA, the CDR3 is TGCGCCAGCAGCGCCACAGGGTTCGAGAACACTGAAGCTTTCTTT.

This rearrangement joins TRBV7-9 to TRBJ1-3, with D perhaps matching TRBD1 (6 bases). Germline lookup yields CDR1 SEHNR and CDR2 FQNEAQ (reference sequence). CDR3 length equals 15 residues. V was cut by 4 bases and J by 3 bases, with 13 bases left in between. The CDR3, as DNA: TGTGCCAGCAGCTCCTACAGGGAGTTTGGAAACACCATATATTTT. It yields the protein CASSSYREFGNTIYF.

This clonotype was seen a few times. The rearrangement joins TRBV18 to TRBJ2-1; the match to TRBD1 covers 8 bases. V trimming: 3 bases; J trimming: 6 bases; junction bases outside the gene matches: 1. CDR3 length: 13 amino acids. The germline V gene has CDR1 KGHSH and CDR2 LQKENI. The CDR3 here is CASSPTGVNEQFF. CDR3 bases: TGTGCCAGCTCACCGACAGGGGTCAATGAGCAGTTCTTC.

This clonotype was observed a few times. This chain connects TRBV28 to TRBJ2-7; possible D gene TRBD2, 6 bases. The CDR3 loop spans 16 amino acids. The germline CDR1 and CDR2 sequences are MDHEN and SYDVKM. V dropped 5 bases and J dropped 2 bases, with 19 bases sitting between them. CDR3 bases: TGTGCCAGCAGTCTCCCCGGGACTCAAAAGGCCTACGAGCAGTACTTC. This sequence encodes CASSLPGTQKAYEQYF.

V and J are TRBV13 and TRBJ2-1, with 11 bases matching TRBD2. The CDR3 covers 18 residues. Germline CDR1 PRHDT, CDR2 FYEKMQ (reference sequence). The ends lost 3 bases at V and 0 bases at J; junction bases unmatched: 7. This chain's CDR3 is CASSLLAGGPSSYNEQFF. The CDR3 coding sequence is TGTGCCAGCAGCTTGCTAGCGGGGGGCCCGAGCTCCTACAATGAGCAGTTCTTC. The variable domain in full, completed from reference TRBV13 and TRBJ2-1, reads AAGVIQSPRHLIKEKRETATLKCYPIPRHDTVYWYQQGPGQDPQFLISFYEKMQSDKGSIPDRFSAQQFSDYHSELNMSSLELGDSALYFCASSLLAGGPSSYNEQFFGPGTRLTVL.